The text below deals with one TCR beta chain. The antigen is undetermined. The hyperthyroidism was newly diagnosed and had lasted under 2 months; the patients were aged 18 to 65. These data are taken from a study of T cells in Graves' hyperthyroidism and ophthalmopathy. Turning to the study itself: Sampling of peripheral blood happened at initial diagnosis, prior to any treatment. Study results and limitations: In blood, most of the thyroid clonotypes expanded above 0.001 were also present. Ophthalmopathy was model-predicted a median about 6 months pre-onset.

Germline lookup yields CDR1 ENHRY and CDR2 SYGVKD. V gave up 3 bases and J gave up 2 bases, with 16 bases separating them. This CDR3 contains 16 residues. Template material for amplifying TCR beta CDR3 regions consisted of RNA transcripts. TCR CDR3 underwent first-round RT-PCR with the HTBI primer set. TCRdb used MiXCR to reprocess the multiplex PCR reads, holding one entry per CDR3 protein. The table includes about 96,000 distinct CDR3 sequences, 51% detected once. The chain couples TRBV10-3 to TRBJ1-1; TRBD1 might be the D (5 bases). The sequence was collected from a woman in her thirties or forties with Graves' hyperthyroidism. The sample was blood. CDR3 sequence: CAISDSGRRGNTEAFF. CDR3 DNA sequence: TGTGCCATCAGTGATAGCGGGAGAAGGGGAAACACTGAAGCTTTCTTT.